One sample yielded the 10 T cell receptor beta chains listed below, sequenced in a study of blood T cell repertoires in COVID-19. TCRdb's table, derived via immunoSEQ multiplex PCR, lists solely in-frame clones and lacks some. Counted here are 300,000 to 450,000 clones, more than 80% occurring once; the ten biggest clones make up roughly 0.99%. The sample taken for sequencing was PBMCs or T cells enriched from blood (not recorded which). These TCRs come from a man between 18 and 35 years old who had recovered from COVID-19.

The chain links TRBV27 to TRBJ2-1; D unclear. Between the trimmed V and J ends, which lost 5 bases and 10 bases, there was a span of 15 bases. Germline lookup yields CDR1 MNHEY and CDR2 SMNVEV (reference sequence). The CDR3 consists of 13 residues. For the CDR3, the DNA is TGTGCCAGCAGTACGAGTTTAAAGGAGGAGCAGTTCTTC. This sequence encodes CASSTSLKEEQFF.

J is TRBJ2-1 and V is TRBV7-9, with TRBD2 as a possible D gene (6 bases). Germline-derived CDR1 and CDR2 are SEHNR and FQNEAQ (reference sequence). The CDR3 extends over 14 amino acids. Between the trimmed V and J ends, which lost 6 bases and 4 bases, there was a span of 13 bases. The CDR3 DNA is TGTGCCAGCAGTCTAGGACTACCATACAATGAGCAGTTCTTC. Translated, it gives CASSLGLPYNEQFF.

The chain carries TRBV29-1 and TRBJ1-2, with 8 nucleotides matching TRBD1. V shed 7 bases and J 4 bases; nucleotides not matched to a gene: 11. CDR3 length: 14 residues. Germline lookup yields CDR1 SQVTM and CDR2 ANQGSEA. The CDR3 spells CSAGDRGSSYGYTF. CDR3 in DNA: TGCAGCGCCGGAGACAGGGGAAGTAGCTATGGCTACACCTTC.

This rearrangement joins TRBV25-1 to TRBJ2-1; 7 positions agree with TRBD2. Germline V gene data show CDR1 as MGHDK and CDR2 as SYGVNS. CDR3 length: 18 residues. V lost 4 bases and J lost 0; bases outside the gene matches: 12. This chain's CDR3 is CASSGPHGGVISYNEQFF. The CDR3 region has the DNA TGTGCCAGCAGTGGACCCCATGGGGGGGTTATCTCCTACAATGAGCAGTTCTTC.

J is TRBJ1-2 and V is TRBV19, with 8 bases lining up with TRBD1. The CDR3 covers 15 residues. Germline CDR1 reads LNHDA; CDR2 reads SQIVND (reference sequence). After removal of 7 bases from V and 7 bases from J, the junction contained 14 bases not matched to a gene. CDR3: CASTPGPTGDSGYTF. The CDR3 coding sequence is TGTGCCAGTACTCCGGGGCCGACAGGGGATAGTGGCTACACCTTC.

This rearrangement joins TRBV9 to TRBJ1-6; TRBD1 matches 7 bases. The length of the CDR3 is 19 residues. V was pared by 0 bases and J by 0 bases, with 9 bases of the junction left unmatched. The germline V gene has CDR1 SGDLS and CDR2 YYNGEE. The CDR3 DNA follows: TGTGCCAGCAGCGTAGAAGAGGGACAGTCAAGCTCCTATAATTCACCCCTCCACTTT. This encodes CASSVEEGQSSSYNSPLHF.

J is TRBJ1-2 and V is TRBV28, with a possible D match to TRBD1 (5 bases). The V and J ends lost 5 bases and 4 bases respectively, with 14 bases between them. The CDR3 covers 14 residues. The germline CDR1 and CDR2 sequences are MDHEN and SYDVKM. CDR3 loop: CASSTGGKSYGYTF. The DNA of the CDR3 is TGTGCCAGCAGTACCGGGGGGAAGAGCTATGGCTACACCTTC.

The V gene is TRBV19, the J gene TRBJ1-5; a weak D match, TRBD1 (6 bases). This CDR3 spans 15 amino acids. V was shortened by 1 base and J by 6 bases, with 13 bases between the two germline ends. The V gene's germline CDR1 is LNHDA and CDR2 SQIVND (reference sequence). In nucleotides, the CDR3 is TGTGCCAGTAGTATAGTACACAGGGATGGTCAGCCCCAGCATTTT. This sequence encodes CASSIVHRDGQPQHF.

The J gene is TRBJ2-1, the V gene TRBV5-4; 8 bases agree with TRBD2. With 2 bases clipped from V and 4 bases from J, the junction kept 5 bases outside the gene matches. This CDR3 has 15 residues. Looked up from germline, CDR1 is SGHNT and CDR2 is YYREEE (reference sequence). The DNA for the CDR3 is TGTGCCAGCAGCTTCGCGGGGGGTAGGTACAATGAGCAGTTCTTC. This encodes CASSFAGGRYNEQFF.

The chain is built from TRBV7-2 and TRBJ2-7; D might be TRBD1 (6 bases). Germline CDR1 reads SGHTA; CDR2 reads FQGNSA. V lost 5 bases to trimming and J lost 0 bases, with 17 bases between them. This CDR3 comprises 16 residues. The CDR3 nucleotides are TGTGCCAGCAGCCCCCTTGGGGGCCCTAGCTCCTACGAGCAGTACTTC. It yields the protein CASSPLGGPSSYEQYF.